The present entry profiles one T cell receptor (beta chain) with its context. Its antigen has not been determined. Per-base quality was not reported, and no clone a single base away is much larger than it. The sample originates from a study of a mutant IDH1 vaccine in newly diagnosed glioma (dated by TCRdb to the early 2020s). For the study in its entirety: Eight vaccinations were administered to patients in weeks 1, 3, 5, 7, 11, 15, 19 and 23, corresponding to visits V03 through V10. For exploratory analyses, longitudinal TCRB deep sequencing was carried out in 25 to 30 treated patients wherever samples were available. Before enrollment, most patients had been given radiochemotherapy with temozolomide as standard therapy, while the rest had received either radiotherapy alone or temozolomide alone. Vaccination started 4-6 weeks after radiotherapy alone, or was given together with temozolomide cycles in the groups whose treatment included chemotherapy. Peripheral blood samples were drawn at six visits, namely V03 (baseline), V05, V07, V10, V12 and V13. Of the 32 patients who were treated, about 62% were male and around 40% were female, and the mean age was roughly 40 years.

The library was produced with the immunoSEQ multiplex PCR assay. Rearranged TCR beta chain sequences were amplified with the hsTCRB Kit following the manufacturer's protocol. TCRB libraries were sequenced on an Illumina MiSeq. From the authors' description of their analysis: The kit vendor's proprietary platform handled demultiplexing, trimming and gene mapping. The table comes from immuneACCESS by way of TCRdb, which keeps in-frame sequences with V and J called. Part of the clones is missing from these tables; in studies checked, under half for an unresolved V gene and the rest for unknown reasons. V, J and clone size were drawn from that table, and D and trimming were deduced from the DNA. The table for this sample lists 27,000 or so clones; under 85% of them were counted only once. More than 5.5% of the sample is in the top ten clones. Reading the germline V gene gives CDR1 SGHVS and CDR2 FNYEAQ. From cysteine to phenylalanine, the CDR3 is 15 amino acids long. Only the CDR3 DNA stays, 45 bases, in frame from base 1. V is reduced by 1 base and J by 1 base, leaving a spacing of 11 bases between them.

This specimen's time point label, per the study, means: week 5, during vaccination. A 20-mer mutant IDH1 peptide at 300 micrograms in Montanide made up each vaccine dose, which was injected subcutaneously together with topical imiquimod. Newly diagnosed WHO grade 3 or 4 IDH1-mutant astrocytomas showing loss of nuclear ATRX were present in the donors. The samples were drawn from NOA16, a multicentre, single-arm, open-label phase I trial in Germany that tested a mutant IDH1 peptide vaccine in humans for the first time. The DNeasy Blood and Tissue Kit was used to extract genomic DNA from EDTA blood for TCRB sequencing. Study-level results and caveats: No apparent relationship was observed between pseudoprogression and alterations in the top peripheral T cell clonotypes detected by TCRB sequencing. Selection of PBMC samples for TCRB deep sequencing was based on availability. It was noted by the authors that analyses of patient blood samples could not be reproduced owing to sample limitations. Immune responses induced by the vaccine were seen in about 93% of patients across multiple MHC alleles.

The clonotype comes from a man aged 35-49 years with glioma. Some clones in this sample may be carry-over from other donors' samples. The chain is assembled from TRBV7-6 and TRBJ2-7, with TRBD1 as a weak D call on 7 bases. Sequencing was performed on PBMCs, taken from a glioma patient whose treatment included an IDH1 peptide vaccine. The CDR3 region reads CASSLGGDSSYEQYF. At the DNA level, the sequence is TGTGCCAGCAGCTTAGGGGGGGACAGTTCCTACGAGCAGTACTTC.